The 9 T cell receptor beta chains presented below share a single source sample, sequenced in a study of read filtering for tumor transcriptome and immune sequencing (dated by TCRdb to 2018 to 2020). Sequencer: Illumina HiSeq 4000. TCR libraries were built from approximately 0.4 ug RNA with the Immunoverse kit, using molecular barcoded adaptors covering alpha/delta and beta/gamma chains. TCRdb applied fastp at Q25 and MiXCR to the public reads, then kept only in-frame beta chains. Duplicate CDR3 protein sequences are folded into a single record with the most common DNA and genes. Counted in this sample were 75,000 to 95,000 distinct CDR3 sequences; around a fifth of them appeared once. The ten largest clones take up about 10% of the sample. Sequences were obtained from a population of CD138-negative cells sorted from bone marrow. Per the publication, the cell subset or site label means: bone marrow mononuclear cells depleted of CD138+ plasma/myeloma cells by negative magnetic selection. All receptors come from a donor aged 40 or over with multiple myeloma.

A word on this clonotype: Possible read error: a much larger clone is one base away. CDR3 region: CASTILAWEAQYF. The CDR3 DNA sequence: TGTGCCAGCACTATACTAGCTTGGGAGGCCCAGTACTTC. This chain uses TRBV2 with TRBJ2-5; TRBD2 is a possible D gene (6 bases). Germline V gene lookup returns CDR1 SNHLY and CDR2 FYNNEI. Trimming pared 7 bases from V and 9 bases from J, leaving 18 bases between. The CDR3 runs to 13 residues.

This clonotype showed up just a few times. This chain links TRBV20-1 with TRBJ1-6; D ambiguous. Per germline, CDR1 DFQATT and CDR2 SNEGSKA (reference sequence). Trimming cost V 4 bases and J 8 bases, with 12 bases left between them. The CDR3 runs to 13 residues. CDR3 coding DNA: TGCAGTGCTATCCCTTGGGCGGATTCACCCCTCCACTTT. Translated: CSAIPWADSPLHF.

Details on this clonotype: The junction and the germline gene differ at one end; a read error may be behind it. The CDR3 loop is CASSRGGQLQHF. In DNA form, the CDR3 reads TGTGCCAGCAGTCGAGGGGGTCAGCTCCAGCATTTT. The chain links TRBV14 to TRBJ1-5; maybe TRBD1 (6 bases). CDR3 length: 12 residues. Germline-derived CDR1 and CDR2 are SGHDN and FVKESK.

This clonotype came up many times. The CDR3 loop reads CASSLTVGELFF. CDR3 DNA sequence: TGTGCCAGCAGTTTAACGGTCGGGGAGCTGTTTTTT. The rearrangement joins TRBV28 to TRBJ2-2; D remains ambiguous. Between the trimmed V and J ends, which lost 2 bases and 7 bases, there was a span of 5 bases. CDR1 and CDR2 from the germline V gene are MDHEN and SYDVKM. The CDR3 contains 12 residues.

The sample holds many counts of this clonotype. The chain joins TRBV28 to TRBJ1-2, with D perhaps TRBD1 (6 bases). V was pared by 3 bases and J by 3 bases, with 8 bases between. The CDR3 loop spans 13 amino acids. Looked up from germline, CDR1 is MDHEN and CDR2 is SYDVKM. CDR3 amino acids: CASSFGGHYGYTF. The CDR3 bases are TGTGCCAGCAGTTTTGGGGGGCACTATGGCTACACCTTC.

This clonotype has a count of ten or more. J is TRBJ1-1 and V is TRBV12-3 or TRBV12-4, with 8 bases that match TRBD1. This CDR3 has 14 residues. The V segment lost 7 bases and the J segment 2 bases; nucleotides outside the gene matches: 6. The CDR3 is CASKQGQVNTEAFF. The CDR3 nucleotides are TGTGCCAGCAAACAGGGACAGGTAAACACTGAAGCTTTCTTT.

Ten or more counts support this clonotype. This rearrangement joins TRBV6-1 to TRBJ1-6; a possible D gene is TRBD1 (5 bases). CDR3 length: 17 amino acids. Germline V lookup: CDR1 MNHNS, CDR2 SASEGT. V gave up 2 bases and J gave up 9 bases, with 20 bases separating them. CDR3 residues: CASSELKAAGRGSPLHF. The CDR3 coding sequence is TGTGCCAGCAGTGAATTAAAGGCGGCAGGGCGAGGTTCACCCCTCCACTTT.

In its sample, this clonotype was seen many times. The rearrangement uses TRBV15 and TRBJ1-4; D remains ambiguous. V lost 2 bases, J lost 8 bases, and 12 bases lay in between. This CDR3 contains 14 residues. Germline lookup yields CDR1 LNHNV and CDR2 YYDKDF (reference sequence). CDR3 sequence reads: CATSRKRLGEKLFF. The DNA of the CDR3 is TGTGCCACCAGCAGAAAGAGGCTGGGGGAAAAACTGTTTTTT. The entire variable domain, with the rest obtained from reference TRBV15 and TRBJ1-4, is as follows: DAMVIQNPRYQVTQFGKPVTLSCSQTLNHNVMYWYQQKSSQAPKLLFHYYDKDFNNEADTPDNFQSRRPNTSFCFLDIRSPGLGDTAMYLCATSRKRLGEKLFFGSGTQLSVL.

This clonotype appeared many times. The chain combines TRBV5-1 with TRBJ2-7, with 12 bases aligning to TRBD2. Germline assignment: CDR1 SGHRS and CDR2 YFSETQ. J lost 4 bases, V lost 3 bases, and 5 bases had no gene match. The CDR3 extends over 15 amino acids. This CDR3 is CASSSPGLAGYEQYF. The CDR3 region has the DNA TGCGCCAGCAGCTCCCCGGGACTAGCGGGTTACGAGCAGTACTTC.